This entry concerns a single TCR beta chain. CDR1 MNHEY and CDR2 SVGAGI come from the germline V gene. J gave up 6 bases and V 0 bases, and 3 bases lay outside the gene matches. The CDR3 length is 16 residues. Data came from immunoSEQ multiplex PCR; TCRdb stores just in-frame clones and leaves some out. The data contain about 80,000 clones, 70% to 90% of them singletons. The sample originates from a study of OX40 agonist ivuxolimab in advanced cancers. For the study at large: The dose of intravenous ivuxolimab that patients received every 2 weeks ranged from 0.01 to 10 mg/kg.

Sequencing used CD4+ or CD8+ T cells sorted from blood, obtained in a trial of the OX40 agonist ivuxolimab. The source is an adult with an advanced solid tumor such as melanoma, head and neck, liver or kidney cancer. The J gene is TRBJ1-6, the V gene TRBV6-5; 9 bases match TRBD1. DNA of the CDR3: TGTGCCAGCAGTTACTCCCGGGACAGGGTTAATTCACCCCTCCACTTT. Amino acid sequence: CASSYSRDRVNSPLHF.